The rows below give T cell receptor beta chains drawn from one sample of a study of neurological immune-mediated disorders. TCRdb itself ran the 5' RACE reads through MiXCR, one entry per CDR3 protein. The sample has about 50,000 distinct CDR3 sequences, 9% to 12% seen once; the top ten hold 5.3%. The sequenced sample consisted of PBMCs. These receptors were obtained from a man in his 70s with HTLV-1-associated myelopathy (HAM/TSP). The CDR3 runs from the conserved cysteine through the conserved F or W. A D gene is named only where the DNA matches it firmly. Size is omitted from some rows. Given values are once, few, many or a class for expanded clones.

j_gene	abundance	d_gene	v_gene	CDR3aa	CDR3nt
TRBJ2-3	many	TRBD2	TRBV12-3/TRBV12-4	CASRHDVTSGKVDTQYF	TGTGCCAGCAGACACGATGTCACTAGCGGGAAAGTAGATACGCAGTATTTT
TRBJ2-2	many	-	TRBV10-3	CAIKVAKYDSNTGELFF	TGTGCCATCAAGGTAGCGAAGTACGACTCGAACACCGGGGAGCTGTTTTTT
TRBJ2-1	many	-	TRBV3-1	CASSLSGEGHNEQFF	TGTGCCAGCAGCCTCTCCGGAGAGGGCCACAATGAGCAGTTCTTC
TRBJ2-7	many	-	TRBV7-2	CASSLESGSYEQYF	TGTGCCAGCAGCTTAGAGTCGGGCTCCTACGAGCAGTACTTC
TRBJ2-3	medium-sized	-	TRBV7-3	CASSLTSLGTDTQYF	TGTGCCAGCAGCTTAACAAGCCTTGGCACAGATACGCAGTATTTT
TRBJ2-3	many	-	TRBV7-2	CASSFPPATQYF	TGTGCCAGCAGCTTCCCCCCTGCAACGCAGTATTTT
TRBJ2-2	many	TRBD1	TRBV11-2	CASSRTGNTGELFF	TGTGCCAGCAGCCGGACAGGGAACACCGGGGAGCTGTTTTTT
TRBJ1-2	many	-	TRBV5-1	CASSLLQGNYGYTF	TGCGCCAGCAGCTTGCTACAGGGAAACTATGGCTACACCTTC
TRBJ2-1	many	-	TRBV2	CASSEASGSYNEQFF	TGTGCCAGCAGTGAAGCAAGCGGCTCCTACAATGAGCAGTTCTTC
TRBJ1-1	many	-	TRBV7-9	CASSLEWGNTEAFF	TGTGCCAGCAGCCTAGAGTGGGGGAACACTGAAGCTTTCTTT
TRBJ2-1	many	-	TRBV7-8	CASSSRRGSSYNEQFF	TGTGCCAGCAGCTCCCGAAGGGGCAGCTCCTACAATGAGCAGTTCTTC
TRBJ2-3	many	-	TRBV20-1	CSARRGGGTSTDTQYF	TGCAGTGCTAGGAGGGGAGGGGGAACTAGCACAGATACGCAGTATTTT
TRBJ2-7	many	-	TRBV18	CASSPNTLSSYEQYF	TGTGCCAGCTCACCCAACACCCTCAGCTCCTACGAGCAGTACTTC
TRBJ2-4	many	-	TRBV5-6	CASSYGIRNIQYF	TGTGCCAGCAGCTACGGTATCAGAAACATTCAGTACTTC
TRBJ2-7	-	TRBD1	TRBV7-2	CASSLEVGQGYEQYF	TGTGCCAGCAGCTTAGAGGTGGGACAGGGCTACGAGCAGTACTTC
TRBJ2-1	many	TRBD2	TRBV12-3/TRBV12-4	CASSLVSGLYNEQFF	TGTGCCAGCAGTTTAGTTAGCGGGCTCTACAATGAGCAGTTCTTC
TRBJ2-2	many	TRBD2	TRBV28	CASSPYSSGRATGELFF	TGTGCCAGCAGTCCCTATTCTAGCGGGAGAGCGACCGGGGAGCTGTTTTTT
TRBJ1-5	many	-	TRBV28	CASSQTDRQPQHF	TGTGCCAGCAGCCAGACGGATAGGCAGCCCCAGCATTTT
TRBJ2-2	many	-	TRBV7-9	CASSLADFGGELFF	TGTGCCAGCAGCTTAGCGGACTTCGGCGGGGAGCTGTTTTTT
TRBJ2-3	medium-sized	-	TRBV7-9	CASTSSTDTQYF	TGTGCCAGCACGTCAAGCACAGATACGCAGTATTTT
TRBJ2-5	many	-	TRBV12-3/TRBV12-4	CASSLLETQYF	TGTGCCAGCAGCTTACTCGAGACCCAGTACTTC
TRBJ2-1	many	-	TRBV12-3/TRBV12-4	CASSPPGGQGVEQFF	TGTGCCAGCAGTCCTCCGGGAGGCCAGGGGGTTGAGCAGTTCTTC
TRBJ2-1	many	TRBD2	TRBV7-3	CASSLTVAGVSSYNEQFF	TGTGCCAGCAGCTTAACGGTTGCGGGAGTATCTTCCTACAATGAGCAGTTCTTC
TRBJ2-5	many	-	TRBV29-1	CSVGRGQETQYF	TGCAGCGTTGGCCGGGGCCAAGAGACCCAGTACTTC
TRBJ1-5	-	-	TRBV6-2/TRBV6-3	CASSRGEGVYNQPQHF	TGTGCCAGCAGCCGTGGGGAGGGGGTCTACAATCAGCCCCAGCATTTT
TRBJ2-1	few	-	TRBV20-1	CSARDLVGGGNEQFF	TGCAGTGCTAGAGATCTAGTTGGAGGAGGAAATGAGCAGTTCTTC
TRBJ1-1	few	-	TRBV7-9	CASSLDARITFEAFF	TGTGCCAGCAGCTTAGACGCCCGGATCACGTTTGAAGCTTTCTTT
TRBJ2-3	many	-	TRBV5-1	CASSSEWTVKDTQYF	TGCGCCAGCAGTTCCGAGTGGACAGTAAAAGATACGCAGTATTTT
TRBJ2-2	few	TRBD2	TRBV9	CASSVASGTIGGELFF	TGTGCCAGCAGCGTAGCTAGCGGGACGATCGGCGGGGAGCTGTTTTTT
TRBJ2-1	many	-	TRBV11-2	CASSLEAAGEQFF	TGTGCCAGCAGCTTAGAGGCAGCGGGTGAGCAGTTCTTC
TRBJ2-5	many	TRBD1	TRBV3-1	CASSHTGTGAQETQYF	TGTGCCAGCAGCCACACCGGGACAGGGGCCCAAGAGACCCAGTACTTC
TRBJ2-1	many	TRBD2	TRBV25-1	CASSPYSPWREGNHNEQFF	TGTGCCAGCAGCCCCTATTCCCCGTGGCGGGAGGGTAACCACAATGAGCAGTTCTTC
TRBJ2-7	many	-	TRBV7-8	CASSPLLHEQYF	TGTGCCAGCAGCCCCCTTCTCCACGAGCAGTACTTC
TRBJ2-7	-	-	TRBV4-1	CASSQDGGGWNEQYF	TGCGCCAGCAGCCAAGACGGTGGGGGATGGAACGAGCAGTACTTC
TRBJ2-3	many	-	TRBV7-2	CASSLTVTTDTQYF	TGTGCCAGCAGCTTAACAGTTACCACAGATACGCAGTATTTT
TRBJ2-2	many	TRBD2	TRBV29-1	CSVGSGVSGELFF	TGCAGCGTTGGTAGCGGGGTATCCGGGGAGCTGTTTTTT
TRBJ2-7	many	TRBD2	TRBV5-1	CASSLSGRASLEEQYF	TGCGCCAGCAGCTTGAGCGGGAGGGCCTCGCTCGAGGAGCAGTACTTC
TRBJ2-7	-	-	TRBV20-1	CSASDMRDEQYF	TGCAGTGCTTCGGACATGAGGGATGAGCAGTACTTC
TRBJ2-2	many	-	TRBV16	CASNPRAVNTGELFF	TGTGCCAGCAACCCGCGGGCGGTGAACACCGGGGAGCTGTTTTTT
TRBJ2-5	many	TRBD2	TRBV5-5	CASSSAGGETQYF	TGTGCCAGCAGTTCAGCGGGAGGGGAGACCCAGTACTTC
TRBJ2-5	many	TRBD2	TRBV10-3	CAIRSDRLAGEAETQYF	TGTGCCATCAGATCCGACCGCCTAGCGGGAGAGGCAGAGACCCAGTACTTC
TRBJ2-2	-	-	TRBV19	CASYRRNGELFF	TGTGCCAGTTATCGACGGAACGGGGAGCTGTTTTTT
TRBJ1-1	many	-	TRBV6-6	CASSRGGTEAFF	TGTGCCAGCAGTAGGGGGGGGACTGAAGCTTTCTTT
TRBJ1-1	many	-	TRBV20-1	CSTPGKGSPTEAFF	TGCAGTACACCCGGTAAGGGGAGCCCCACTGAAGCTTTCTTT
TRBJ2-3	many	-	TRBV10-3	CAISESQGTQYF	TGTGCCATCAGTGAGTCGCAGGGCACGCAGTATTTT
TRBJ2-7	many	TRBD2	TRBV27	CASSSPTSGRDEQYF	TGTGCCAGCAGCTCGCCAACTAGCGGGAGGGACGAGCAGTACTTC
TRBJ2-3	many	-	TRBV29-1	CSVGVGPSTDTQYF	TGCAGCGTTGGAGTCGGACCTTCCACAGATACGCAGTATTTT
TRBJ2-5	many	-	TRBV20-1	CSASKGDLGETQYF	TGCAGTGCTTCAAAGGGGGACCTGGGGGAGACCCAGTACTTC